Described below is a single T cell receptor (beta chain) sequence and its context. Deletions cut 6 bases from V and 12 bases from J, with 17 bases between. The CDR3 consists of 11 residues. Germline lookup yields CDR1 SQVTM and CDR2 ANQGSEA. Here immunoSEQ multiplex PCR was the method, and the copy in TCRdb shows in-frame clones only, minus some. The sample has roughly 100,000 clones; roughly nine tenths are singletons. The data originate from a study of blood T cell repertoires in COVID-19. The wider study: COVID-19 samples, acute and convalescent, were from the United States, Italy and Spain. Sample material is recorded as cDNA or gDNA derived from T cells, B-cell-depleted T cells, or PBMCs.

The sequencing sample was made of peripheral blood. The chain links TRBV29-1 to TRBJ1-1; no clear D gene. The TCR comes from a human donor with active COVID-19. The donor label of this sample is uncertain. Here the CDR3 DNA reads TGCAGCGTCCACGCGGGGAGGGAACCTTTCTTT. Encoded protein: CSVHAGREPFF. The variable domain in full, completed from reference TRBV29-1 and TRBJ1-1, reads SAVISQKPSRDICQRGTSLTIQCQVDSQVTMMFWYRQQPGQSLTLIATANQGSEATYESGFVIDKFPISRPNLTFSTLTVSNMSPEDSSIYLCSVHAGREPFFGQGTRLTVV.